This paragraph reports one TCR beta chain. Its specificity is not known. The CDR3 totals 15 residues. CDR1 and CDR2 (germline): SGHTA, FQGNSA. V lost 3 bases to trimming and J lost 6 bases; unmatched junction nucleotides: 6. It was with 60 Vbeta and 13 Jbeta primers that the PCR ran. Here immunoSEQ multiplex PCR was the method, and the copy in TCRdb shows in-frame clones only, minus some. Among roughly 190,000 clones listed, about 9% were seen once. This sample is part of a study of cytomegalovirus exposure and HLA in healthy donors. Background on the study: Researchers found that about four fifths of almost 400 genotyped donors fell within the Caucasian-associated ancestry cluster.

Findings and caveats of the study: Beyond CMV serostatus, there was no information to go on about immune exposure. Earlier analysis found most TCR beta V segments productive about 90% or about 30% of the time.

This chain links TRBV7-2 with TRBJ2-1; 9 bases are a match to TRBD2. This receptor was identified in a woman aged 25 to 39 in good health and CMV-seropositive. Specimen: PBMCs. For the CDR3, the DNA is TGTGCCAGCAGCTTTATAGCGGGAGAGGCCAATGAGCAGTTCTTC. It codes for CASSFIAGEANEQFF.